Listed here are 31 T cell receptor beta chains from one sample, sequenced in a study of blood T cell repertoires in COVID-19. Here immunoSEQ multiplex PCR was the method, and the copy in TCRdb shows in-frame clones only, minus some. The table records under 150,000 clones, 65% to 85% of them present only once. What was sequenced was PBMCs or T cells enriched from blood (not recorded which). The receptors shown here come from a woman in her 50s who had been exposed to COVID-19.

V gene TRBV10-2 combines with J gene TRBJ1-2, with 10 nucleotides matching TRBD1. The CDR3 is 14 residues long. Losses at the gene ends were 6 bases for V and 4 bases for J; bases not matched to a gene: 5. Germline-derived CDR1 and CDR2 are WSHSY and SAAADI. CDR3 sequence reads: CASREGQGLYGYTF. The CDR3 bases are TGCGCCAGCAGGGAGGGACAGGGGCTCTATGGCTACACCTTC.

The J gene is TRBJ1-2, the V gene TRBV19; a possible D gene is TRBD1 (6 bases). This CDR3 is built from 13 residues. The V gene's germline CDR1 is LNHDA and CDR2 SQIVND (reference sequence). The ends were cut back, 2 bases at V and 7 bases at J, with 11 bases in the middle. The CDR3: CASSITGPTGYTF. CDR3 bases: TGTGCCAGTAGTATAACAGGGCCGACTGGCTACACCTTC.

This chain links TRBV7-9 with TRBJ1-5; D may be TRBD1 (6 bases). Trimming removed 5 bases at V and 0 bases at J, with 8 bases between. CDR1 and CDR2 from the germline V gene are SEHNR and FQNEAQ (reference sequence). The CDR3 runs 14 residues. CDR3 DNA: TGTGCCAGCAGCCAGGACAGTAGCAATCAGCCCCAGCATTTT. Translation gives CASSQDSSNQPQHF.

The chain joins TRBV7-2 to TRBJ2-1, with 7 positions matching TRBD2. V lost 5 bases, J lost 0 bases, and 10 bases stayed unmatched. CDR3 length equals 17 residues. The germline V gene encodes CDR1 SGHTA and CDR2 FQGNSA. CDR3 loop: CASSPPDRGSSYNEQFF. The DNA for the CDR3 is TGTGCCAGCAGCCCACCGGACCGCGGGAGCTCCTACAATGAGCAGTTCTTC.

J is TRBJ2-7 and V is TRBV10-3; 9 bases agree with TRBD1. Unmatched junction bases numbered 5, after V lost 9 bases and J lost 5 bases. Germline CDR1 ENHRY, CDR2 SYGVKD. The CDR3 has 12 amino acids. The CDR3 DNA reads TGTGCCATTAGGGACAGGGACCACGAGCAGTACTTC. Its translation is CAIRDRDHEQYF.

This clone was observed a single time. The chain uses TRBV12-3 or TRBV12-4 and TRBJ2-7, with D possibly TRBD1 on 5 matching bases. The CDR3 is 13 residues long. V was shortened by 0 bases and J by 6 bases, with 9 bases between the two germline ends. The CDR3 protein is CASSLAQGGEQYF. CDR3 DNA sequence: TGTGCCAGCAGTTTAGCGCAGGGTGGCGAGCAGTACTTC.

This chain links TRBV7-9 with TRBJ1-4; D not resolved. Trimming shortened V by 5 bases and J by 1 base, and 17 bases separated the two germline ends. Germline V gene data show CDR1 as SEHNR and CDR2 as FQNEAQ (reference sequence). The length of the CDR3 is 17 residues. The CDR3 nucleotides are TGTGCCAGCAGCCCAACCCGAGCCGGGTTAACTAATGAAAAACTGTTTTTT. As protein: CASSPTRAGLTNEKLFF.

The chain links TRBV24-1 to TRBJ2-1; D unclear. Per germline, CDR1 KGHDR and CDR2 SFDVKD. The CDR3 is 11 residues long. Trimming cost V 3 bases and J 8 bases, with 4 bases left between them. The chain's CDR3 is CATSDGHEQFF. The CDR3 region has the DNA TGTGCCACCAGTGATGGCCATGAGCAGTTCTTC.

The V call is TRBV5-6, the J call TRBJ2-7, with 9 bases matching TRBD1. This CDR3 comprises 14 residues. With 3 bases clipped from V and 3 bases from J, the junction kept 4 bases outside the gene matches. Germline-derived CDR1 and CDR2 are SGHDT and YYEEEE. CDR3 region: CASSWGQGNYEQYF. CDR3 bases: TGTGCCAGCAGCTGGGGACAGGGTAACTACGAGCAGTACTTC.

V and J are TRBV9 and TRBJ2-7, with 11 bases aligning to TRBD2. J was trimmed by 3 bases and V by 0 bases; bases with no gene match: 5. This CDR3 contains 16 residues. In germline, CDR1 is SGDLS, CDR2 YYNGEE. The CDR3 bases are TGTGCCAGCAGCGTAGACCCACTAGCGGGAGTCTACGAGCAGTACTTC. Translated: CASSVDPLAGVYEQYF.

This chain links TRBV7-7 with TRBJ2-5; perhaps TRBD2 as D (5 bases). The V end was cut by 3 bases, the J end by 1 base, with 9 bases between. Germline V gene lookup returns CDR1 SSHAT and CDR2 FNYEAQ (reference sequence). This CDR3 contains 14 residues. The CDR3 nucleotides are TGTGCCAGCAGCTTTGGCGGGCCCCAAGAGACCCAGTACTTC. Protein product: CASSFGGPQETQYF.

This rearrangement joins TRBV7-9 to TRBJ2-5, with 10 positions matching TRBD1. The CDR3 is 15 residues long. The germline V gene has CDR1 SEHNR and CDR2 FQNEAQ (reference sequence). V lost 5 bases and J lost 5; bases outside the gene matches: 8. CDR3: CASSHRDRGRETQYF. The CDR3 DNA is TGTGCCAGCAGCCATCGGGACAGGGGTCGGGAGACCCAGTACTTC.

The chain recombines TRBV27 with TRBJ1-2, with 7 bases aligning to TRBD1. The CDR3 contains 13 residues. V shed 2 bases and J 6 bases; nucleotides not matched to a gene: 3. Per the germline V gene, CDR1 is MNHEY and CDR2 is SMNVEV (reference sequence). The CDR3 DNA follows: TGTGCCAGCAGTTTAGGTCAGGGGGATGGCTACACCTTC. This codes for CASSLGQGDGYTF.

The gene calls are TRBV6-5 and TRBJ2-1; 8 positions agree with TRBD1. The CDR3 has 15 residues. Trimming removed 6 bases from V and 2 bases from J; junction bases left unmatched: 6. Germline loops: CDR1 MNHEY, CDR2 SVGAGI. In DNA form, the CDR3 reads TGTGCCAGCAGAAAAGGACAGGGAGCCTACAATGAGCAGTTCTTC. Amino acids: CASRKGQGAYNEQFF.

The rearrangement joins TRBV4-3 to TRBJ1-3; a possible D gene is TRBD1 (5 bases). V lost 4 bases and J lost 9, with 19 bases in between. There are 15 residues in the CDR3. The germline V gene has CDR1 LGHNA and CDR2 YSLEER. CDR3 bases: TGCGCCAGCAGCCCATCCGATGTGGGGCGGAGCACCATATATTTT. Translating it yields CASSPSDVGRSTIYF.

The count of this clone is one. This CDR3 reads CASSHLAWRSGIKFVYTF. The CDR3 DNA sequence: TGTGCCAGCAGCCATCTTGCGTGGAGATCAGGGATTAAGTTTGTCTACACCTTC. V usage is TRBV7-6 and J usage is TRBJ1-2; D may be TRBD1 (5 bases). The V end lost 5 bases, the J end lost 10 bases, and 32 bases lay between the germline ends. The germline V gene encodes CDR1 SGHVS and CDR2 FNYEAQ. This CDR3 contains 18 residues.

The V gene is TRBV6-4, the J gene TRBJ2-2; 13 bases are shared with TRBD2. Germline lookup yields CDR1 MRHNA and CDR2 SNTAGT. The CDR3 sequence is 15 residues long. V shed 6 bases and J 5 bases; nucleotides not matched to a gene: 3. The CDR3 is CASSPGLAGTGELFF. CDR3 DNA: TGTGCCAGCAGCCCGGGACTAGCGGGGACCGGGGAGCTGTTTTTT.

The chain combines TRBV2 with TRBJ2-2; maybe TRBD2 (6 bases). The germline V gene encodes CDR1 SNHLY and CDR2 FYNNEI. The CDR3 extends over 14 amino acids. The germline V and J ends were trimmed by 6 bases and 1 base, with 9 bases remaining between them. The CDR3 loop is CASSLRGNTGELFF. The DNA of the CDR3 is TGTGCCAGCAGCCTGCGGGGGAACACCGGGGAGCTGTTTTTT.

The chain has TRBV5-1 and TRBJ2-2, with TRBD2 matching over 7 bases. The germline CDR1 and CDR2 sequences are SGHRS and YFSETQ. After removal of 2 bases from V and 1 base from J, the junction contained 2 bases not matched to a gene. The CDR3 is made up of 15 amino acids. The CDR3 DNA is TGCGCCAGCAGCTTACTAGCGAAGAACACCGGGGAGCTGTTTTTT. Encoded protein: CASSLLAKNTGELFF.

In DNA form, the CDR3 reads TGTGCCAGCAGCCAATGGGGAGGCGGACCTTCTGGCGAGCAGTACTTC. Translating it yields CASSQWGGGPSGEQYF. The V and J genes are TRBV3-1 (or the pseudogene TRBV3-2) and TRBJ2-7; D might be TRBD2 (6 bases). V lost 2 bases and J lost 6, with 20 bases in between. The CDR3 spans 16 residues. Germline loops: CDR1 LGHDT, CDR2 YNNKEL (reference sequence).

The V call is TRBV7-2, the J call TRBJ2-2; D is undetermined. V gave up 6 bases and J gave up 5 bases, with 13 bases separating them. The CDR3 runs 14 residues. CDR1 and CDR2 from the germline V gene are SGHTA and FQGNSA. CDR3 sequence reads: CASRGPSETGELFF. The CDR3 region has the DNA TGTGCCAGCAGGGGCCCAAGTGAAACCGGGGAGCTGTTTTTT. The whole variable domain, filled in from reference TRBV7-2 and TRBJ2-2, reads GAGVSQSPSNKVTEKGKDVELRCDPISGHTALYWYRQSLGQGLEFLIYFQGNSAPDKSGLPSDRFSAERTGGSVSTLTIQRTQQEDSAVYLCASRGPSETGELFFGEGSRLTVL.

The chain is built from TRBV6-5 and TRBJ1-3; TRBD1 matches 7 bases. Germline-derived CDR1 and CDR2 are MNHEY and SVGAGI. CDR3 size: 15 residues. The CDR3 loop reads CASCTGVSSGNTIYF. As DNA, the CDR3 is TGTGCTTCCTGCACAGGGGTGAGCTCTGGAAACACCATATATTTT.

The chain employs TRBV7-9 and TRBJ2-7; 7 bases line up with TRBD1. V gave up 5 bases and J gave up 8 bases; unmatched junction bases: 6. Germline V gene lookup returns CDR1 SEHNR and CDR2 FQNEAQ (reference sequence). The CDR3 covers 12 residues. CDR3 DNA: TGTGCCAGCAGCCAGGGGGTGTCGAAGCAGTACTTC. This codes for CASSQGVSKQYF.

This clone was seen just once. The chain combines TRBV7-9 with TRBJ1-1, with D maybe TRBD1 (6 bases). From germline, CDR1 is SEHNR and CDR2 FQNEAQ (reference sequence). This CDR3 has 15 amino acids. Trimming left V 1 base short and J 2 bases short, with 11 bases between. The CDR3: CASSLVGGQNTEAFF. CDR3 DNA: TGTGCCAGCAGCTTAGTCGGGGGGCAAAACACTGAAGCTTTCTTT.

The chain uses TRBV19 and TRBJ1-5; no definite D call. Germline V gene sequence: CDR1 LNHDA, CDR2 SQIVND (reference sequence). The CDR3 is 15 residues long. V lost 9 bases, J lost 5 bases, and 20 bases lay in between. The CDR3 DNA is TGTGCCAGCCAACGTTCGTGGGCCCTCGATCAGCCCCAGCATTTT. Amino acids: CASQRSWALDQPQHF.

The chain is built from TRBV10-2 and TRBJ2-6; D is perhaps TRBD2 (6 bases). V was clipped by 0 bases and J by 3 bases, with 15 bases between them. The germline CDR1 and CDR2 sequences are WSHSY and SAAADI. This CDR3 region has 18 residues. Here the CDR3 DNA reads TGCGCCAGCAGTGAGTCAGGTGGAGGGGTTGGTGGGGCCAACGTCCTGACTTTC. Translated, it gives CASSESGGGVGGANVLTF.

Only one count was recorded for this clone. This chain connects TRBV7-8 to TRBJ1-2; 7 positions agree with TRBD1. The trim removed 5 bases at V and 6 bases at J, leaving 6 bases unmatched. CDR1 and CDR2 from the germline V gene are SGHVS and FQNEAQ. This CDR3 spans 13 amino acids. CDR3 region: CASSASTGDGYTF. The CDR3, as DNA: TGTGCCAGCAGCGCAAGTACAGGGGATGGCTACACCTTC.

The chain is built from TRBV29-1 and TRBJ1-1; 7 bases match TRBD1. Germline V gene sequence: CDR1 SQVTM, CDR2 ANQGSEA. The ends lost 2 bases at V and 1 base at J; junction bases unmatched: 4. The CDR3 sequence is 14 residues long. The CDR3 DNA is TGCAGCGTTGAACCCGAGGGGGCGAACACTGAAGCTTTCTTT. It yields the protein CSVEPEGANTEAFF.

The chain is built from TRBV2 and TRBJ1-1; 8 bases fit TRBD1. Germline V gene sequence: CDR1 SNHLY, CDR2 FYNNEI. The CDR3 is 14 amino acids. V was pared by 5 bases and J by 5 bases, with 7 bases of the junction left unmatched. CDR3 nucleotides: TGTGCCAGCAGTAGTAGGACAGGGCGGACTGAAGCTTTCTTT. As protein: CASSSRTGRTEAFF.

The rearrangement links TRBV11-2 to TRBJ1-2; 7 bases are a match to TRBD1. V lost 5 bases and J lost 4; bases outside the gene matches: 10. Germline loops: CDR1 SGHAT, CDR2 FQNNGV. This CDR3 region has 15 residues. The CDR3 nucleotides read TGTGCCAGCAGCCTAATCCGGACAGGCCGCTATGGCTACACCTTC. Its translation is CASSLIRTGRYGYTF.

The sample holds one count of this clone. This rearrangement joins TRBV7-8 to TRBJ2-5; TRBD1 matches 7 bases. CDR3 length equals 14 residues. The V segment lost 1 base and the J segment 5 bases; nucleotides outside the gene matches: 4. CDR1 and CDR2 from the germline V gene are SGHVS and FQNEAQ. The CDR3 sequence: CASSLVQGVETQYF. The CDR3 DNA reads TGTGCCAGCAGCTTAGTTCAGGGGGTGGAGACCCAGTACTTC.